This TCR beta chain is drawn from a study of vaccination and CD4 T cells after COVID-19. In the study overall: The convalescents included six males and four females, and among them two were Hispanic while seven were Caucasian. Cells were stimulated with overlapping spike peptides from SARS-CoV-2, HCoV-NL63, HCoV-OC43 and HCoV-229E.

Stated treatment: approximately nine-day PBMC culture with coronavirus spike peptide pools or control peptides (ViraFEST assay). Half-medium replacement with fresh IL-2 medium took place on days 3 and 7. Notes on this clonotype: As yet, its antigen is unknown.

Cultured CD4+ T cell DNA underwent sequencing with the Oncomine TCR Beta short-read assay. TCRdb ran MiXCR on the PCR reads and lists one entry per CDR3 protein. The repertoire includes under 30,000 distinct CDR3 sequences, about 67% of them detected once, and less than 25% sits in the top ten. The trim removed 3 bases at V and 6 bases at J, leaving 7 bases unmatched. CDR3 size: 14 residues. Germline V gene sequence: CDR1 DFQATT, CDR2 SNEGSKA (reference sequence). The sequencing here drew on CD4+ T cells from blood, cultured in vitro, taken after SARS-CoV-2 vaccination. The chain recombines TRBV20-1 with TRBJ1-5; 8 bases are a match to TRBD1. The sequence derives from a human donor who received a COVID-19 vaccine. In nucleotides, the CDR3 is TGCAGTGCTAGTTGGCCAGGGGGCGGTCAGCCCCAGCATTTT. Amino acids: CSASWPGGGQPQHF.